This T cell receptor beta chain comes out of a study of blood T cell repertoires in COVID-19. In the study overall: Whether acute or convalescent, the COVID-19 samples came from the United States, Italy and Spain. PBMCs, B-cell-depleted T cells, or T cells provided the cDNA or gDNA that made up the material.

In the original processing: Quantification of nucleated cells was approximated via reference gene primer amplification. Assay used: immunoSEQ multiplex PCR; TCRdb lists only in-frame clones, some missing. The V and J calls and clone size were taken over from that table, and D and trimming were inferred from the DNA. This sample has about 190,000 clones, with roughly 88% found just once. This CDR3 has 13 residues. V was pared by 6 bases and J by 4 bases, with 12 bases between. The receptor was derived from a man older than 75 with COVID-19, enrolled during active disease. The sequenced sample was peripheral blood. This chain links TRBV12-3 or TRBV12-4 with TRBJ1-2, with D unclear. This CDR3 reads CASRTTGVYGYTF. CDR3 coding DNA: TGTGCCAGCAGGACGACCGGGGTCTATGGCTACACCTTC.